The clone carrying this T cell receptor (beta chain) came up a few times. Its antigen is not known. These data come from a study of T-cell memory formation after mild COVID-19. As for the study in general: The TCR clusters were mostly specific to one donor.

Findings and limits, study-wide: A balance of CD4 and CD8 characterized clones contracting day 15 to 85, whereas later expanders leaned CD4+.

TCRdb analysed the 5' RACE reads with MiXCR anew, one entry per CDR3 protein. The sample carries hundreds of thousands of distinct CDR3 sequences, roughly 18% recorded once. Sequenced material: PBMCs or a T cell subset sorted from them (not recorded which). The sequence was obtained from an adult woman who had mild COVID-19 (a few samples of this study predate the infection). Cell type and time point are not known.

In DNA, the CDR3 is TGCAGTGCTCCCCGGACTGAAGCTTTCTTT. Protein sequence: CSAPRTEAFF. V gene TRBV20-1 combines with J gene TRBJ1-1; unclear D gene. Trimming left V 5 bases short and J 5 bases short, with 6 bases between. From germline, CDR1 is DFQATT and CDR2 SNEGSKA (reference sequence). The CDR3 runs to 10 residues.